This entry is about one T cell receptor (beta chain). Sequenced by immunoSEQ multiplex PCR; TCRdb stores in-frame clones only, minus some. Among around 140,000 clones, approximately 85% were seen once, and the ten largest hold approximately 2%. Germline loops: CDR1 KGHSH, CDR2 LQKENI. The V end was cut by 6 bases, the J end by 1 base, with 9 bases between. The CDR3 is 13 residues long. These data come from a study of blood T cell repertoires in COVID-19. At the level of the study: The United States, Italy and Spain provided the acute and convalescent COVID-19 samples.

This clonotype was obtained from a man between 70 and 80 years old with acute or convalescent COVID-19. V gene TRBV18 combines with J gene TRBJ1-1; a weak D match, TRBD1 (5 bases). Sequencing was performed on peripheral blood. The CDR3 DNA reads as TGTGCCAGCTCCCTAGGACAGAACACTGAAGCTTTCTTT. Translation: CASSLGQNTEAFF.